One and the same sample provided the 27 T cell receptor beta chains below, sequenced in a study of T cells in Graves' hyperthyroidism and ophthalmopathy (dated by TCRdb to between 2018 and 2021). Libraries came from multiplex PCR. Reads for this sample came from an Illumina HiSeq 2000. The TCR beta CDR3 regions were amplified from RNA transcripts. The first round of RT-PCR for the TCR CDR3 was performed with the HTBI primer set and the Qiagen OneStep RT-PCR kit. TCRdb reprocessed the public reads (quality trimming at Q25 with fastp, clone calling with MiXCR) and kept in-frame beta chains. Each CDR3 protein appears once, grouped with its most common genes and DNA. The sample table shows 360,000 or so distinct CDR3 sequences, and 19% are seen once. Together, the top ten hold about 3.5% of the sample. The sequenced sample was blood. The receptors were sampled from a woman between 18 and 30 years old with Graves' hyperthyroidism.

J is TRBJ2-4 and V is TRBV11-2, with 8 bases lining up with TRBD2. The J segment lost 6 bases and the V segment lost 0 bases, leaving 4 bases of the junction unmatched. This CDR3 comprises 15 residues. The germline CDR1 and CDR2 sequences are SGHAT and FQNNGV. This CDR3 reads CASSLEAAGGNIQYF. The DNA for the CDR3 is TGTGCCAGCAGCTTAGAGGCCGCGGGGGGAAACATTCAGTACTTC.

With regard to this clonotype: A much larger clonotype is one base distant, so this may be a read error. The chain carries TRBV29-1 and TRBJ2-7, with D possibly being TRBD2 (6 bases). Germline V CDR1 and CDR2: SQVTM, ANQGSEA. V was shortened by 0 bases and J by 5 bases, with 11 bases between the two germline ends. This CDR3 region has 13 residues. DNA for the CDR3: TGCAGCGTTGAAGATCCGTGGGGGGACGAGCAGTACTTC. It specifies CSVEDPWGDEQYF.

This clonotype has at least ten counts. This chain uses TRBV12-3 or TRBV12-4 with TRBJ1-1; no clear D. V was pared by 6 bases and J by 11 bases, with 22 bases between. The CDR3 is 14 residues long. CDR3 amino acids: CASRPRRGFGWAFF. CDR3 sequence (DNA): TGTGCCAGCAGGCCCCGGCGGGGTTTCGGTTGGGCTTTCTTT.

This clonotype was counted between two and nine times. A much larger clonotype is one base distant, so this may be a read error. J is TRBJ1-5 and V is TRBV6-2 or TRBV6-3; D not resolved. The germline CDR1 and CDR2 sequences are MNHEY and SVGEGT. This CDR3 comprises 13 residues. The CDR3 reads CVSSGYSNQPQHF. The CDR3 nucleotides are TGTGTCAGCAGCGGGTATAGCAATCAGCCCCAGCATTTT.

This clonotype was seen many times. The V call is TRBV12-3 or TRBV12-4, the J call TRBJ2-7, with 8 bases aligning to TRBD2. The CDR3 is made up of 15 amino acids. The J segment lost 2 bases and the V segment lost 5 bases, leaving 8 bases of the junction unmatched. The CDR3 reads CASSPRGGLTYEQYF. The CDR3 nucleotides are TGTGCCAGCAGTCCCCGGGGGGGACTAACCTACGAGCAGTACTTC.

This clonotype was recorded at least ten times. The V and J genes are TRBV12-3 or TRBV12-4 and TRBJ2-7; TRBD2 agrees at 10 bases. Trimming cost V 2 bases and J 9 bases; bases outside gene matches: 13. The CDR3 spans 16 residues. CDR3 DNA sequence: TGTGCCAGCAGTTTATACACTAGCGGGGTAAATCAAGGGCAGTACTTC. Its translation is CASSLYTSGVNQGQYF.

The CDR3 nucleotides are TGTGCCAGCAGCTTAACCTCCGGGACAGGGTTTTACGAGCAGTACTTC. Residues: CASSLTSGTGFYEQYF. The chain has TRBV11-2 and TRBJ2-7, with 9 bases identical to TRBD1. Germline assignment: CDR1 SGHAT and CDR2 FQNNGV. J was trimmed by 4 bases and V by 2 bases; bases with no gene match: 9. The CDR3 totals 16 residues.

This clonotype was seen repeatedly, ten times or more. The rearrangement links TRBV12-3 or TRBV12-4 to TRBJ1-2, with D unclear. V lost 4 bases and J 1 base, leaving 10 bases between the germline ends. The CDR3 spans 14 residues. The CDR3 bases are TGTGCCAGCAGTTCTCGACCGTATAACTATGGCTACACCTTC. The encoded protein is CASSSRPYNYGYTF.

At least ten counts were recorded for this clonotype. The genes are TRBV12-3 or TRBV12-4 and TRBJ1-5; D remains unclear. The CDR3 runs 13 residues. V was pared by 2 bases and J by 2 bases, with 4 bases between. CDR3 bases: TGTGCCAGCAGTTTAACAGGCAATCAGCCCCAGCATTTT. The encoded protein is CASSLTGNQPQHF.

There are a few counts of this clonotype. Relative to the germline gene, one junction end is altered; a read error may explain this. The V call is TRBV20-1, the J call TRBJ1-4; 8 positions agree with TRBD1. The CDR3 runs to 16 residues. Germline V gene sequence: CDR1 DFQATT, CDR2 SNEGSKA (reference sequence). Written as DNA, the CDR3 is TGCAGTGCTGGAGAAAGACAGGGGCTAGCTAATGAAAAACTGTTTTTT. Amino acids: CSAGERQGLANEKLFF.

In its sample, this clonotype was seen many times. This sequence joins TRBV6-2 or TRBV6-3 and TRBJ2-7, with 8 bases aligning to TRBD1. With V trimmed by 5 bases and J by 2 bases, 11 bases remained unmatched. CDR3 size: 16 residues. Germline lookup yields CDR1 MNHEY and CDR2 SVGEGT. The DNA of the CDR3 is TGTGCCAGCAGTCTCGAATCCGGACAGGGTCCCTACGAGCAGTACTTC. Protein sequence: CASSLESGQGPYEQYF.

This clonotype was recorded at least ten times. V and J are TRBV19 and TRBJ1-1; TRBD1 matches 7 bases. The trim removed 7 bases at V and 1 base at J, leaving 15 bases unmatched. The CDR3 contains 17 residues. Germline lookup yields CDR1 LNHDA and CDR2 SQIVND (reference sequence). The CDR3 spells CASTPGGWGRRNTEAFF. The CDR3 DNA reads TGTGCCAGTACCCCAGGGGGGTGGGGCAGGAGGAACACTGAAGCTTTCTTT. The full variable domain, rest sourced from reference TRBV19 and TRBJ1-1, is DGGITQSPKYLFRKEGQNVTLSCEQNLNHDAMYWYRQDPGQGLRLIYYSQIVNDFQKGDIAEGYSVSREKKESFPLTVTSAQKNPTAFYLCASTPGGWGRRNTEAFFGQGTRLTVV.

This clonotype was counted many times. This rearrangement joins TRBV28 to TRBJ2-7; 8 nucleotides match TRBD2. The V segment lost 6 bases and the J segment 4 bases; nucleotides outside the gene matches: 2. The CDR3 contains 12 residues. Germline V gene lookup returns CDR1 MDHEN and CDR2 SYDVKM. As DNA, the CDR3 is TGTGCCAGCAGAAAGCGGGGGTACGAGCAGTACTTC. As protein: CASRKRGYEQYF.

This clonotype was picked up many times. The chain recombines TRBV7-9 with TRBJ2-2; the D is unclear. The CDR3 loop spans 15 amino acids. Germline V gives CDR1 SEHNR, CDR2 FQNEAQ (reference sequence). V was trimmed by 5 bases and J by 6 bases, leaving 16 bases between them. The CDR3 nucleotides are TGTGCCAGCAGCCCTCCGGGCGGTGTCGCCGGGGAGCTGTTTTTT. This encodes CASSPPGGVAGELFF.

This clonotype was seen repeatedly, ten times or more. V is TRBV12-3 or TRBV12-4 and J is TRBJ2-2, with 7 positions matching TRBD1. Trimming took 6 bases from V and 4 from J; bases not matched to a gene: 8. The CDR3 covers 15 residues. CDR3 in amino acids: CASRGQVVSTGELFF. The CDR3 DNA follows: TGTGCCAGCAGAGGACAGGTCGTTAGCACCGGGGAGCTGTTTTTT.

Ten or more counts support this clonotype. This chain joins TRBV19 and TRBJ1-1; D is uncertain. The CDR3 runs to 15 residues. Germline assignment: CDR1 LNHDA and CDR2 SQIVND (reference sequence). V lost 5 bases, J lost 1 base, and 14 bases lay in between. CDR3 nucleotide sequence: TGTGCCAGTAGTCGGAGTACTTTTCAGAACACTGAAGCTTTCTTT. Its protein product is CASSRSTFQNTEAFF.

This clonotype was recorded at least ten times. The genes are TRBV11-2 and TRBJ2-2; maybe TRBD1 (6 bases). CDR1 and CDR2 (germline): SGHAT, FQNNGV. V shed 1 base and J shed 7 bases, with 13 bases lying between them. The CDR3 spans 15 residues. The CDR3 sequence is CASSLGAGAVGELFF. The CDR3 coding sequence is TGTGCCAGCAGCTTAGGGGCAGGGGCCGTCGGGGAGCTGTTTTTT.

This rearrangement joins TRBV20-1 to TRBJ1-5, with no clear D. The V gene's germline CDR1 is DFQATT and CDR2 SNEGSKA (reference sequence). V lost 6 bases to trimming and J lost 1 base, with 13 bases between them. CDR3 length: 14 residues. In nucleotides, the CDR3 is TGCAGTGCCAGCAGCTTAGCCAGCAATCAGCCCCAGCATTTT. The encoded protein is CSASSLASNQPQHF.

The chain employs TRBV28 and TRBJ2-4, with D unclear. The V gene lost 3 bases and the J gene lost 3 bases, with 9 bases spanning the gap. CDR1 and CDR2 (germline): MDHEN, SYDVKM. CDR3 length equals 14 residues. CDR3 nucleotides: TGTGCCAGCAGTTTCTCGGGCGTCAAAAACATTCAGTACTTC. Translated: CASSFSGVKNIQYF.

This clonotype has a handful of counts. V is TRBV4-2 and J is TRBJ2-1; 10 positions match TRBD2. Trimming cost V 4 bases and J 8 bases; bases outside gene matches: 8. Germline CDR1 is LGHNA and CDR2 is YNFKEQ. The CDR3 length is 15 residues. Here the CDR3 reads CASSPERGGADEQFF. In nucleotides, the CDR3 is TGTGCCAGCAGCCCTGAGCGGGGGGGCGCCGATGAGCAGTTCTTC.

This clonotype was observed a single time. The gene calls are TRBV6-2 or TRBV6-3 and TRBJ2-7, with 9 positions matching TRBD1. Germline loops: CDR1 MNHEY, CDR2 SVGEGT. Trimming took 6 bases from V and 3 from J; bases not matched to a gene: 6. CDR3 length: 14 residues. The chain's CDR3 is CASRGTGKGYEQYF. The DNA of the CDR3 is TGTGCCAGCAGGGGGACAGGGAAAGGCTACGAGCAGTACTTC.

This clonotype showed up many times. The V call is TRBV6-5, the J call TRBJ2-7; TRBD2 agrees at 13 bases. Germline CDR1 is MNHEY and CDR2 is SVGAGI. The CDR3 is 16 amino acids. Trimming took 2 bases from V and 7 from J; bases not matched to a gene: 8. The CDR3 region has the DNA TGTGCCAGCAGTTACGAAAGGACTAGCGGGGGCGGGGAGCAGTACTTC. Translated: CASSYERTSGGGEQYF.

This clonotype was picked up many times. The genes are TRBV9 and TRBJ1-2; no clear D. Germline V CDR1 and CDR2: SGDLS, YYNGEE. Trimming shortened V by 4 bases and J by 4 bases, and 14 bases separated the two germline ends. CDR3 length equals 14 residues. The CDR3 region has the DNA TGTGCCAGCAGCTTTTCCAAGTGGGGCTATGGCTACACCTTC. Its protein product is CASSFSKWGYGYTF.

The table lists this clonotype with many counts. The chain recombines TRBV11-2 with TRBJ2-6; the D gene is possibly TRBD1 (6 bases). Germline values: CDR1 SGHAT, CDR2 FQNNGV. CDR3 length: 15 amino acids. Between the trimmed V and J ends, which lost 4 bases and 2 bases, there was a span of 9 bases. The CDR3 region is CASSYRDAGANVLTF. CDR3 DNA sequence: TGTGCCAGCAGCTACAGGGATGCTGGGGCCAACGTCCTGACTTTC.

In this sample, this clonotype turned up many times. J is TRBJ2-4 and V is TRBV20-1; no reliable D call. The germline V and J ends were trimmed by 0 bases and 8 bases, with 14 bases remaining between them. Germline loops: CDR1 DFQATT, CDR2 SNEGSKA (reference sequence). The CDR3 spans 14 residues. CDR3 sequence: CSARDFEDLDIQYF. In nucleotides, the CDR3 is TGCAGTGCTAGAGATTTCGAAGACCTAGACATTCAGTACTTC.

This clonotype appeared many times. This sequence joins TRBV5-5 and TRBJ1-2; 7 bases match TRBD1. Trimming removed 7 bases from V and 1 base from J; junction bases left unmatched: 7. The CDR3 runs to 14 residues. The germline gives CDR1 SGHKS, CDR2 YYEKEE (reference sequence). CDR3 loop: CASRRTGGNYGYTF. The CDR3 bases are TGTGCCAGCCGGAGGACAGGCGGTAACTATGGCTACACCTTC. Combining the CDR3 with reference TRBV5-5 and TRBJ1-2 gives the whole variable domain DAGVTQSPTHLIKTRGQQVTLRCSPISGHKSVSWYQQVLGQGPQFIFQYYEKEERGRGNFPDRFSARQFPNYSSELNVNALLLGDSALYLCASRRTGGNYGYTFGSGTRLTVV.

This clonotype occurred a few times. CDR3 DNA sequence: TGTGCCAGCTCACCGGTGACAGTACCTGAAGGGACTGAAGCTTTCTTT. Translated, it gives CASSPVTVPEGTEAFF. This sequence joins TRBV18 and TRBJ1-1; maybe TRBD1 (5 bases). The V end was cut by 3 bases, the J end by 5 bases, with 19 bases between. The length of the CDR3 is 16 residues. Germline V gene data show CDR1 as KGHSH and CDR2 as LQKENI.